A single sample gave rise to the 26 T cell receptor beta chains below, sequenced in a study of beta chain features in type 1 diabetes (dated by TCRdb to the late 2010s). Overall study outcomes, separate from this receptor: Type 1 diabetes patients showed a moderate but significant shortening of TCRB CDR3 length in all four CD4+ subsets.

Library generation was performed with the immunoSEQ multiplex PCR assay. The entire amount of isolated RNA was reverse transcribed using the High Capacity cDNA Reverse Transcription Kit, so the sequenced TCRB transcripts were expressed ones. In its TCRdb copy, this immuneACCESS table keeps in-frame sequences only and misses some clones. Where compared with another copy, unresolved V genes explain less than half of these, and the others have no known cause. Here the sample has some 640,000 clones; more than 13% occur a single time. The top ten constitute just under 0.04% of the sample. Their recognized antigens are unknown. The sequenced material came from naive CD4+ T cells from blood. In light of the paper, this sample's cell subset or site label describes: true naive CD4+ T cells. These receptors were taken from a man aged 18 to 29 with type 1 diabetes.

The chain is built from TRBV2 and TRBJ1-1; TRBD1 might be the D (5 bases). The CDR3 spans 14 residues. Germline V CDR1 and CDR2: SNHLY, FYNNEI. V lost 5 bases to trimming and J lost 3 bases, with 13 bases between them. The CDR3 nucleotides read TGTGCCAGCAGTACTCGGCTGGGGGACACTGAAGCTTTCTTT. Amino acids: CASSTRLGDTEAFF. Full variable domain (outside the CDR3, taken from reference TRBV2 and TRBJ1-1): EPEVTQTPSHQVTQMGQEVILRCVPISNHLYFYWYRQILGQKVEFLVSFYNNEISEKSEIFDDQFSVERPDGSNFTLKIRSTKLEDSAMYFCASSTRLGDTEAFFGQGTRLTVV.

The table lists this clone with a count of one. The chain links TRBV11-1 to TRBJ2-3; 7 bases map to TRBD2. Germline CDR1 and CDR2: SGHAT and FQDESV (reference sequence). The junction had 6 bases not matched to a gene; V was cut back by 5 bases and J by 4 bases. This CDR3 region has 14 residues. The CDR3: CASSVRLASDTQYF. Here the CDR3 DNA reads TGTGCCAGCAGCGTTAGACTAGCCTCAGATACGCAGTATTTT. The full variable domain, completed using reference TRBV11-1 and TRBJ2-3, is EAEVAQSPRYKITEKSQAVAFWCDPISGHATLYWYRQILGQGPELLVQFQDESVVDDSQLPKDRFSAERLKGVDSTLKIQPAELGDSAMYLCASSVRLASDTQYFGPGTRLTVL.

In its sample, this clone was seen a few times. The genes are TRBV11-1 and TRBJ2-7, with D hard to call. The CDR3 is 15 residues long. With 5 bases removed from V and 2 bases from J, the gap between germline ends came to 16 bases. The germline V gene encodes CDR1 SGHAT and CDR2 FQDESV (reference sequence). CDR3 protein: CASSPNVGPTYEQYF. Here the CDR3 DNA reads TGTGCCAGCAGCCCCAACGTCGGACCAACCTACGAGCAGTACTTC.

The V gene is TRBV21-1, the J gene TRBJ2-1. TRBV21-1 is termed a pseudogene. The CDR3 length is 16 residues. The CDR3 coding sequence is TGTGCCAGCAGCGCCCCCAGAGTGGTTTGGGGGAATGAGCAGTTCTTC. Amino acid sequence: CASSAPRVVWGNEQFF.

In this sample, this clone turned up a few times. V usage is TRBV28 and J usage is TRBJ1-5, with D uncertain. CDR3 length: 14 amino acids. Germline V gene sequence: CDR1 MDHEN, CDR2 SYDVKM. V shed 3 bases and J shed 3 bases, with 9 bases lying between them. The CDR3 region has the DNA TGTGCCAGCAGTTTGTTGCAATTCAATCAGCCCCAGCATTTT. Translating it yields CASSLLQFNQPQHF.

The genes are TRBV7-2 and TRBJ2-7; TRBD1 matches 8 bases. The trim removed 5 bases at V and 6 bases at J, leaving 9 bases unmatched. The CDR3 totals 14 residues. Germline V lookup: CDR1 SGHTA, CDR2 FQGNSA. The CDR3 DNA reads as TGTGCCAGCAGCCCCGGGACCGGGACAGGCGAGCAGTACTTC. It translates to CASSPGTGTGEQYF. Looking up the rest from reference TRBV7-2 and TRBJ2-7 gives the full variable domain: GAGVSQSPSNKVTEKGKDVELRCDPISGHTALYWYRQSLGQGLEFLIYFQGNSAPDKSGLPSDRFSAERTGGSVSTLTIQRTQQEDSAVYLCASSPGTGTGEQYFGPGTRLTVT.

The V gene is TRBV29-1, the J gene TRBJ2-5; TRBD2 aligns across 14 bases. With the DNA end fitting TRBJ2-7 better, the J assignment may be wrong. Germline assignment: CDR1 SQVTM and CDR2 ANQGSEA. The CDR3 extends over 14 amino acids. In DNA form, the CDR3 reads TGCAGCGCCGGGGGACTAGCGGGAGTAAACGAGCAGTACTTC. Residues: CSAGGLAGVNEQYF.

This clone was seen a few times. This chain joins TRBV5-1 and TRBJ1-1, with D perhaps matching TRBD1 (6 bases). The CDR3 contains 16 residues. Germline lookup yields CDR1 SGHRS and CDR2 YFSETQ. The germline V and J ends were trimmed by 0 bases and 3 bases, with 15 bases remaining between them. The CDR3 nucleotides read TGCGCCAGCAGCTTGGGGGCAGCCAGGGGTGACACTGAAGCTTTCTTT. Protein sequence: CASSLGAARGDTEAFF.

This rearrangement joins TRBV29-1 to TRBJ2-1, with 9 bases lining up with TRBD2. Germline V gene sequence: CDR1 SQVTM, CDR2 ANQGSEA. The V segment lost 4 bases and the J segment 7 bases; nucleotides outside the gene matches: 8. The CDR3 consists of 14 residues. The CDR3 sequence: CSVGSGGLRNEQFF. DNA for the CDR3: TGCAGCGTTGGAAGCGGGGGGTTGAGAAATGAGCAGTTCTTC.

This clone was seen a handful of times. The chain couples TRBV7-8 to TRBJ2-5; possibly TRBD1 for D (6 bases). CDR1 and CDR2 (germline): SGHVS, FQNEAQ. The germline V and J ends were trimmed by 5 bases and 4 bases, with 20 bases remaining between them. The CDR3 has 16 residues. The CDR3 reads CASSARQAGEGETQYF. The CDR3 DNA reads TGTGCCAGCAGCGCTCGACAGGCTGGCGAGGGAGAGACCCAGTACTTC.

The chain couples TRBV30 to TRBJ2-7; 8 nucleotides align to TRBD1. The CDR3 is made up of 15 amino acids. Germline V gene lookup returns CDR1 GTSNPN and CDR2 SVGIG (reference sequence). The V gene end was trimmed by 4 bases and the J gene end by 3 bases; junction bases not matched to a gene: 11. CDR3 DNA sequence: TGTGCCTGGATATGGCCAGGGGGCGCCTTCTACGAGCAGTACTTC. This gives the protein CAWIWPGGAFYEQYF.

This clone was seen a few times. The J gene is TRBJ2-3, the V gene TRBV7-2; D gene ambiguous. Trimming shortened V by 1 base and J by 2 bases, and 10 bases separated the two germline ends. Germline loops: CDR1 SGHTA, CDR2 FQGNSA. CDR3 length: 15 amino acids. CDR3 sequence: CASSLGQPHTDTQYF. CDR3 DNA sequence: TGTGCCAGCAGCTTAGGGCAGCCTCACACAGATACGCAGTATTTT.

This clone has a handful of counts. The chain uses TRBV6-6 and TRBJ2-7; D may be TRBD1 (6 bases). This CDR3 contains 14 residues. CDR1 is MNHNY, CDR2 SVGAGI, per germline (reference sequence). Trimming removed 7 bases from V and 5 bases from J, with 18 bases in between. CDR3 protein: CASKVGQGLHEQYF. The CDR3 bases are TGTGCCAGCAAAGTGGGTCAGGGGTTGCACGAGCAGTACTTC.

This sequence joins TRBV7-2 and TRBJ1-1; a possible D gene is TRBD1 (6 bases). Germline assignment: CDR1 SGHTA and CDR2 FQGNSA. V gave up 3 bases and J gave up 3 bases, with 14 bases separating them. The CDR3 is made up of 15 amino acids. The CDR3 DNA is TGTGCCAGCAGCTTTGGGGGGCTGCTGTACACTGAAGCTTTCTTT. Protein product: CASSFGGLLYTEAFF.

The DNA for the CDR3 is TGTGCCAGCAGTGAACCGGCGCGGGGGACGGATGAGCAGTTCTTC. Encoded protein: CASSEPARGTDEQFF. This rearrangement joins TRBV6-1 to TRBJ2-1, with 7 nucleotides matching TRBD2. With V trimmed by 2 bases and J by 8 bases, 9 bases remained unmatched. CDR3 length: 15 residues. Per the germline V gene, CDR1 is MNHNS and CDR2 is SASEGT.

This clone was recorded a few times. The V call is TRBV7-3, the J call TRBJ2-3, with D perhaps TRBD1 (6 bases). In germline, CDR1 is SGHTA, CDR2 FQGTGA. V lost 4 bases, J lost 4 bases, and 9 bases lay in between. The CDR3 is 13 residues long. CDR3 loop: CASSYRQADTQYF. The CDR3 nucleotides are TGTGCCAGCAGCTATAGACAGGCAGATACGCAGTATTTT.

This clone appeared a few times. This chain connects TRBV7-9 to TRBJ1-2, with D perhaps matching TRBD1 (6 bases). V was trimmed by 4 bases and J by 8 bases, leaving 14 bases between them. CDR3 length: 13 amino acids. Germline CDR1 reads SEHNR; CDR2 reads FQNEAQ (reference sequence). The CDR3 nucleotides are TGTGCCAGCAGCTCGACAGGCCTCGGGGGCTACACCTTC. It encodes CASSSTGLGGYTF. The full variable domain, completed using reference TRBV7-9 and TRBJ1-2, is DTGVSQNPRHKITKRGQNVTFRCDPISEHNRLYWYRQTLGQGPEFLTYFQNEAQLEKSRLLSDRFSAERPKGSFSTLEIQRTEQGDSAMYLCASSSTGLGGYTFGSGTRLTVV.

This clone was detected only a few times. This chain links TRBV7-3 with TRBJ1-6; 9 bases are shared with TRBD1. This CDR3 spans 17 amino acids. V lost 4 bases to trimming and J lost 7 bases; unmatched junction nucleotides: 11. The germline gives CDR1 SGHTA, CDR2 FQGTGA. The CDR3 loop reads CASSYTGGAGPNSPLHF. CDR3 sequence (DNA): TGTGCCAGCAGCTACACAGGGGGCGCAGGTCCCAATTCACCCCTCCACTTT.

The CDR3 protein is CASSPASGAQETQYF. In DNA form, the CDR3 reads TGTGCCAGCAGTCCGGCTAGCGGGGCGCAAGAGACCCAGTACTTC. The chain combines TRBV5-4 with TRBJ2-5; 9 bases match TRBD2. V was clipped by 5 bases and J by 2 bases; unmatched bases: 7. The CDR3 sequence is 15 residues long. Germline CDR1 SGHNT, CDR2 YYREEE (reference sequence). The complete variable domain, with remaining parts taken from reference TRBV5-4 and TRBJ2-5, reads ETGVTQSPTHLIKTRGQQVTLRCSSQSGHNTVSWYQQALGQGPQFIFQYYREEENGRGNFPPRFSGLQFPNYSSELNVNALELDDSALYLCASSPASGAQETQYFGPGTRLLVL.

The chain couples TRBV28 to TRBJ2-3, with 7 bases that match TRBD2. The CDR3 is 15 amino acids. With V trimmed by 5 bases and J by 3 bases, 8 bases remained unmatched. Germline V gene data show CDR1 as MDHEN and CDR2 as SYDVKM. CDR3 protein: CASSPRGDYTDTQYF. CDR3 sequence (DNA): TGTGCCAGCAGTCCCCGGGGGGACTATACAGATACGCAGTATTTT.

This clone was seen a handful of times. CDR3 sequence: CSVARGLNEKLFF. CDR3 nucleotides: TGCAGCGTTGCTAGGGGGCTCAATGAAAAACTGTTTTTT. V is TRBV29-1 and J is TRBJ1-4, with 7 bases identical to TRBD1. V trimming: 4 bases; J trimming: 5 bases; junction bases outside the gene matches: 4. CDR3 length: 13 residues. Per the germline V gene, CDR1 is SQVTM and CDR2 is ANQGSEA.

This clone was seen a handful of times. V is TRBV29-1 and J is TRBJ1-4; 8 positions match TRBD1. The CDR3 is made up of 13 amino acids. V trimming: 6 bases; J trimming: 6 bases; junction bases outside the gene matches: 6. Germline loops: CDR1 SQVTM, CDR2 ANQGSEA. CDR3 bases: TGCAGCGTCCAGGGGGCTGATCATGAAAAACTGTTTTTT. Its translation is CSVQGADHEKLFF.

The V gene is TRBV7-2, the J gene TRBJ1-1; weak D call: TRBD1 (6 bases). The CDR3 is 16 residues long. V was pared by 0 bases and J by 2 bases, with 13 bases between. Germline V gives CDR1 SGHTA, CDR2 FQGNSA. In DNA form, the CDR3 reads TGTGCCAGCAGCTTAGCATTGGCCAGGGGCAACACTGAAGCTTTCTTT. This codes for CASSLALARGNTEAFF. Supplemented by reference TRBV7-2 and TRBJ1-1, the full variable domain reads GAGVSQSPSNKVTEKGKDVELRCDPISGHTALYWYRQSLGQGLEFLIYFQGNSAPDKSGLPSDRFSAERTGGSVSTLTIQRTQQEDSAVYLCASSLALARGNTEAFFGQGTRLTVV.

This clone was detected a few times. This chain connects TRBV25-1 to TRBJ1-1, with D hard to call. Germline values: CDR1 MGHDK, CDR2 SYGVNS. CDR3 length equals 13 residues. Trimming removed 3 bases at V and 2 bases at J, with 7 bases between. CDR3 DNA sequence: TGTGCCAGCAGTGACAGGTTCAACACTGAAGCTTTCTTT. It is translated as CASSDRFNTEAFF.

In this sample, this clone turned up a few times. This chain links TRBV28 with TRBJ1-5, with D possibly TRBD1 on 6 matching bases. Germline V gene lookup returns CDR1 MDHEN and CDR2 SYDVKM. V was clipped by 5 bases and J by 6 bases, with 8 bases between them. CDR3 length: 12 residues. In DNA form, the CDR3 reads TGTGCCAGCAGTGTGACAGGTCAGCCCCAGCATTTT. Its translation: CASSVTGQPQHF.

This clone was recorded a few times. The chain employs TRBV2 and TRBJ1-2; D call uncertain. V lost 8 bases to trimming and J lost 0 bases, with 10 bases between them. The germline CDR1 and CDR2 sequences are SNHLY and FYNNEI. The CDR3 spans 13 residues. This CDR3 is CASREPSNYGYTF. DNA for the CDR3: TGTGCCAGCCGGGAACCGTCTAACTATGGCTACACCTTC.